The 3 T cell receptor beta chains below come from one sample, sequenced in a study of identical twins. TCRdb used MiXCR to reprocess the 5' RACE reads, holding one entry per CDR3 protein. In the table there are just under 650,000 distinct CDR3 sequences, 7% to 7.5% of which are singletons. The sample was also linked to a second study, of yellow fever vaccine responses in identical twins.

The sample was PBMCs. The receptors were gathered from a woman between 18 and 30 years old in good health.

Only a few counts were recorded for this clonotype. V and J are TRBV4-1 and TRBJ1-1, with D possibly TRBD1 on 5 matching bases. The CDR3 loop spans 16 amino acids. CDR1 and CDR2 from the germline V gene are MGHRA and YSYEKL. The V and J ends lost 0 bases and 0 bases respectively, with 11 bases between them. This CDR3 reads CASSQEVWGVNTEAFF. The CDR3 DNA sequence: TGCGCCAGCAGCCAAGAAGTATGGGGGGTGAACACTGAAGCTTTCTTT.

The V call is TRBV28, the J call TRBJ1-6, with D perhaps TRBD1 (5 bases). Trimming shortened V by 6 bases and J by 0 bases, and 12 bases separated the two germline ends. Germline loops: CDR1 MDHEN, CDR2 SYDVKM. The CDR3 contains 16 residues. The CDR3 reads CASRLGGSSYNSPLHF. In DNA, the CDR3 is TGTGCCAGCAGGCTTGGGGGGAGCTCCTATAATTCACCCCTCCACTTT.

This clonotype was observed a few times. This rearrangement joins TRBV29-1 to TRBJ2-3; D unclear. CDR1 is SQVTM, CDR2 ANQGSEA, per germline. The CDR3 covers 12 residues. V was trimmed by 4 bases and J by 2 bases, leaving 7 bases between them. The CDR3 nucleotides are TGCAGCGTTGCCTCTCTCACAGATACGCAGTATTTT. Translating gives CSVASLTDTQYF.